A single sample gave rise to the 18 T cell receptor beta chains below, sequenced in a study of vaccination and CD4 T cells after COVID-19. The antigens of these receptors remain unknown. The Oncomine TCR Beta short-read assay was what sequenced the DNA obtained from cultured CD4+ T cells. Each CDR3 protein is one row after TCRdb ran MiXCR on the PCR reads. Seen here are about 16,000 distinct CDR3 sequences, about 59% observed once, and the top ten hold 20%. As for treatment: roughly 11-day PBMC culture with coronavirus spike peptide pools or control peptides (ViraFEST assay). The sample consisted of CD4+ T cells from blood, cultured in vitro, taken before SARS-CoV-2 vaccination. Receptors originate from a human donor who had recovered from COVID-19.

The chain carries TRBV7-8 and TRBJ2-3; 13 bases fit TRBD2. Germline CDR1 and CDR2: SGHVS and FQNEAQ. The J segment lost 3 bases and the V segment lost 4 bases, leaving 4 bases of the junction unmatched. The CDR3 totals 16 residues. In nucleotides, the CDR3 is TGTGCCAGCAGCTCAGGACTAGCGGGAGTAACAGATACGCAGTATTTT. Its protein is CASSSGLAGVTDTQYF.

The chain is built from TRBV7-2 and TRBJ1-3; no definite D call. The germline V gene encodes CDR1 SGHTA and CDR2 FQGNSA. The length of the CDR3 is 12 residues. The V gene lost 1 base and the J gene lost 7 bases, with 5 bases spanning the gap. Here the CDR3 reads CASSLVGNTIYF. The CDR3 DNA is TGTGCCAGCAGCTTAGTGGGGAACACCATATATTTT.

This clonotype was picked up a small number of times. The chain is built from TRBV19 and TRBJ1-1; 10 bases align to TRBD1. V gave up 3 bases and J gave up 4 bases; unmatched junction bases: 11. This CDR3 has 17 amino acids. CDR1 is LNHDA, CDR2 SQIVND, per germline (reference sequence). CDR3 DNA sequence: TGTGCCAGTAGTATTGGGAGGCGCGGACAGGGGGTCACTGAAGCTTTCTTT. Protein sequence: CASSIGRRGQGVTEAFF.

The rearrangement joins TRBV7-9 to TRBJ1-1; a weak D match, TRBD1 (5 bases). V shed 3 bases and J shed 1 base, with 9 bases lying between them. The CDR3 covers 14 residues. CDR1 SEHNR and CDR2 FQNEAQ come from the germline V gene (reference sequence). CDR3: CASSFEGRNTEAFF. DNA for the CDR3: TGTGCCAGCAGCTTTGAGGGGAGGAACACTGAAGCTTTCTTT.

The chain employs TRBV5-1 and TRBJ2-3; D uncertain. Trimming cost V 0 bases and J 0 bases, with 11 bases left between them. The CDR3 has 16 residues. Germline lookup yields CDR1 SGHRS and CDR2 YFSETQ. CDR3 nucleotide sequence: TGCGCCAGCAGCTTGGCCCCGTTAGCTAGCACAGATACGCAGTATTTT. Its translation is CASSLAPLASTDTQYF. Complete variable domain (other parts from reference TRBV5-1 and TRBJ2-3): KAGVTQTPRYLIKTRGQQVTLSCSPISGHRSVSWYQQTPGQGLQFLFEYFSETQRNKGNFPGRFSGRQFSNSRSEMNVSTLELGDSALYLCASSLAPLASTDTQYFGPGTRLTVL.

This clonotype has a handful of counts. The chain links TRBV6-1 to TRBJ2-3; D remains ambiguous. Germline V CDR1 and CDR2: MNHNS, SASEGT. V dropped 7 bases and J dropped 0 bases, with 17 bases sitting between them. CDR3 length: 16 residues. CDR3 in DNA: TGTGCCAGCAATGAGCGCAGTACCCTTAGCACAGATACGCAGTATTTT. It encodes CASNERSTLSTDTQYF.

The chain uses TRBV7-9 and TRBJ1-2; D gene ambiguous. This CDR3 region has 12 residues. V was trimmed by 2 bases and J by 5 bases, leaving 6 bases between them. Germline CDR1 is SEHNR and CDR2 is FQNEAQ (reference sequence). The CDR3 DNA follows: TGTGCCAGCAGCTTAAGGTCGTATGGCTACACCTTC. This translates into CASSLRSYGYTF.

The chain carries TRBV19 and TRBJ2-5; perhaps TRBD2 as D (6 bases). The CDR3 sequence is 15 residues long. CDR1 and CDR2 (germline): LNHDA, SQIVND (reference sequence). V lost 4 bases and J 4 bases, leaving 16 bases between the germline ends. CDR3 nucleotides: TGTGCCAGTAGTACGACGGGACTGGCAACAGAGACCCAGTACTTC. It codes for CASSTTGLATETQYF. The variable domain in full, completed from reference TRBV19 and TRBJ2-5, reads DGGITQSPKYLFRKEGQNVTLSCEQNLNHDAMYWYRQDPGQGLRLIYYSQIVNDFQKGDIAEGYSVSREKKESFPLTVTSAQKNPTAFYLCASSTTGLATETQYFGPGTRLLVL.

The rearrangement joins TRBV27 to TRBJ2-2; no definite D call. This CDR3 has 14 amino acids. V was trimmed by 6 bases and J by 2 bases, leaving 10 bases between them. The germline V gene encodes CDR1 MNHEY and CDR2 SMNVEV (reference sequence). CDR3 nucleotides: TGTGCCAGCAGGCCCACCCGCAACACCGGGGAGCTGTTTTTT. Amino acid sequence: CASRPTRNTGELFF.

This clonotype has just a few counts. The chain combines TRBV6-5 with TRBJ2-3; TRBD2 aligns across 11 bases. CDR1 and CDR2 (germline): MNHEY, SVGAGI. The CDR3 sequence is 18 residues long. V trimming: 4 bases; J trimming: 11 bases; junction bases outside the gene matches: 20. CDR3 nucleotide sequence: TGTGCCAGCAGTTCACTAAGACCCCTCATAGCGGGAGGGACCCAGCAGTATTTT. Translated, it gives CASSSLRPLIAGGTQQYF.

This rearrangement joins TRBV27 to TRBJ1-5, with 8 bases aligning to TRBD1. Trimming cost V 5 bases and J 5 bases; bases outside gene matches: 8. CDR3 length: 15 residues. From germline, CDR1 is MNHEY and CDR2 SMNVEV (reference sequence). CDR3 loop: CASSPRTGLDQPQHF. The CDR3 region has the DNA TGTGCCAGCAGTCCCCGGACAGGGCTAGATCAGCCCCAGCATTTT.

Only a few counts were recorded for this clonotype. Here the CDR3 reads CASSESDTGELFF. Here the CDR3 DNA reads TGTGCCAGCAGTGAGTCCGACACCGGGGAGCTGTTTTTT. The V and J genes are TRBV6-4 and TRBJ2-2; D is unresolved. This CDR3 is 13 amino acids long. Germline CDR1 is MRHNA and CDR2 is SNTAGT. Trimming left V 3 bases short and J 3 bases short, with 5 bases between.

The chain carries TRBV7-3 and TRBJ2-7; no firm D call. Trimming took 2 bases from V and 7 from J, leaving 12 bases between them. This CDR3 comprises 13 residues. Germline V gene sequence: CDR1 SGHTA, CDR2 FQGTGA. The CDR3 sequence: CASSLDPSSEQYF. As DNA, the CDR3 is TGTGCCAGCAGCTTAGACCCTTCATCAGAGCAGTACTTC.

The sample holds a few counts of this clonotype. The rearrangement joins TRBV27 to TRBJ2-7, with a weak D call TRBD2 (6 bases). CDR1 is MNHEY, CDR2 SMNVEV, per germline (reference sequence). The CDR3 contains 16 residues. Trimming took 4 bases from V and 3 from J, leaving 19 bases between them. The CDR3 DNA sequence: TGTGCCAGCAGTTCCCGCGCCGGGACTTACGACTACGAGCAGTACTTC. Its translation: CASSSRAGTYDYEQYF.

The V and J genes are TRBV20-1 and TRBJ2-7; D uncertain. From germline, CDR1 is DFQATT and CDR2 SNEGSKA (reference sequence). Trimming left V 3 bases short and J 2 bases short, with 14 bases between. The CDR3 runs to 14 residues. CDR3 bases: TGCAGTGCTAGTCCCAGAGTTAGAACCTACGAGCAGTACTTC. Amino acid sequence: CSASPRVRTYEQYF.

The CDR3 loop is CASSSPRGQSNQPQHF. The CDR3 DNA sequence: TGTGCCAGCAGTTCCCCCAGGGGGCAGAGCAATCAGCCCCAGCATTTT. The V and J genes are TRBV6-2 or TRBV6-3 and TRBJ1-5, with 8 bases identical to TRBD1. The V and J ends lost 4 bases and 1 base, in that order; junction bases with no gene match: 6. This CDR3 is built from 16 residues. Germline CDR1 and CDR2: MNHEY and SVGEGT.

The chain couples TRBV7-9 to TRBJ2-1; TRBD2 agrees at 7 bases. Germline V gene data show CDR1 as SEHNR and CDR2 as FQNEAQ (reference sequence). CDR3 size: 18 residues. The junction had 14 bases not matched to a gene; V was cut back by 1 base and J by 5 bases. Written as DNA, the CDR3 is TGTGCCAGCAGCTTAGGTTGGTTCCCGGCGGGAGCCGACAATGAGCAGTTCTTC. Encoded protein: CASSLGWFPAGADNEQFF.

V and J are TRBV7-9 and TRBJ2-1; tentative D call: TRBD2 (5 bases). The DNA end is more similar to TRBJ2-7, so the J call may be wrong. Germline CDR1 and CDR2: SEHNR and FQNEAQ (reference sequence). The CDR3 is 16 amino acids. CDR3 sequence (DNA): TGTGCCAGCAGCTTAGAGGTCCGGGGTGGCCCCTACGAGCAGTACTTC. This sequence encodes CASSLEVRGGPYEQYF.